This TCR beta chain was sequenced during a study of patients and donors after allogeneic stem cell transplantation. MiXCR, run by TCRdb on the RT-PCR reads, gives a single entry per CDR3 protein. This table holds roughly 880,000 distinct CDR3 sequences, more than 15% found once. V was pared by 2 bases and J by 8 bases, with 6 bases of the junction left unmatched. The CDR3 length is 15 residues. CDR1 is MGHDK, CDR2 SYGVNS, per germline. This clonotype has only a few counts. Input material: blood, either unsorted or a sorted T cell fraction (not recorded which). The source is a human donor who was either an allogeneic HSCT recipient or a stem cell or donor lymphocyte infusion donor (not recorded which). It is not recorded whose cells these are; they may come from a transplant donor. V and J are TRBV25-1 and TRBJ2-2; 9 bases match TRBD1. CDR3 region: CASSEGGQGAGELFF. The CDR3, as DNA: TGTGCCAGCAGTGAAGGGGGACAGGGAGCGGGGGAGCTGTTTTTT.